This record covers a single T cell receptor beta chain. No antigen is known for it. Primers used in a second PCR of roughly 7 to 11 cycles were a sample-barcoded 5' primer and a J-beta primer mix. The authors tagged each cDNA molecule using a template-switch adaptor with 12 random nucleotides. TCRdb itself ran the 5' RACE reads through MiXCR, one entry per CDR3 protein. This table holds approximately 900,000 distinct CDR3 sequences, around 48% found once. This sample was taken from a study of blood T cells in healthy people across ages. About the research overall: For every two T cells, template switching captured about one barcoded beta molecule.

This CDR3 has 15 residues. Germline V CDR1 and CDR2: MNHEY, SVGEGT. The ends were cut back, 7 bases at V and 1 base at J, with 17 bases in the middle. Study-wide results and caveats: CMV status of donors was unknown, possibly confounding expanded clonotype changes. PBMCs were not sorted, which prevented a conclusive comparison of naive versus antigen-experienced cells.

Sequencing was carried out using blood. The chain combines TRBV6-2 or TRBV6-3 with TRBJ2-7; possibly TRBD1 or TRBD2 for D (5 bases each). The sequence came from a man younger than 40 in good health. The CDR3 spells CASTKISRGSYEQYF. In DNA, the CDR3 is TGTGCCAGCACCAAAATTTCGAGGGGTTCCTACGAGCAGTACTTC.